This TCR beta chain is drawn from a study of blood T cell repertoires in COVID-19. Assay: immunoSEQ multiplex PCR; the TCRdb copy retains only in-frame clones and omits some. The sample has about 370,000 clones, roughly nine tenths seen once; the top ten hold around 3%. V lost 10 bases, J lost 1 base, and 10 bases lay in between. Germline V gene sequence: CDR1 ENHRY, CDR2 SYGVKD. This CDR3 has 12 residues. The rearrangement links TRBV10-3 to TRBJ1-1; D is possibly TRBD1 (6 bases). Material: peripheral blood. The receptor comes from a woman in her twenties or thirties with COVID-19, enrolled during active disease. CDR3 residues: CATSTGNTEAFF. CDR3 sequence (DNA): TGTGCCACCTCGACAGGGAACACTGAAGCTTTCTTT.